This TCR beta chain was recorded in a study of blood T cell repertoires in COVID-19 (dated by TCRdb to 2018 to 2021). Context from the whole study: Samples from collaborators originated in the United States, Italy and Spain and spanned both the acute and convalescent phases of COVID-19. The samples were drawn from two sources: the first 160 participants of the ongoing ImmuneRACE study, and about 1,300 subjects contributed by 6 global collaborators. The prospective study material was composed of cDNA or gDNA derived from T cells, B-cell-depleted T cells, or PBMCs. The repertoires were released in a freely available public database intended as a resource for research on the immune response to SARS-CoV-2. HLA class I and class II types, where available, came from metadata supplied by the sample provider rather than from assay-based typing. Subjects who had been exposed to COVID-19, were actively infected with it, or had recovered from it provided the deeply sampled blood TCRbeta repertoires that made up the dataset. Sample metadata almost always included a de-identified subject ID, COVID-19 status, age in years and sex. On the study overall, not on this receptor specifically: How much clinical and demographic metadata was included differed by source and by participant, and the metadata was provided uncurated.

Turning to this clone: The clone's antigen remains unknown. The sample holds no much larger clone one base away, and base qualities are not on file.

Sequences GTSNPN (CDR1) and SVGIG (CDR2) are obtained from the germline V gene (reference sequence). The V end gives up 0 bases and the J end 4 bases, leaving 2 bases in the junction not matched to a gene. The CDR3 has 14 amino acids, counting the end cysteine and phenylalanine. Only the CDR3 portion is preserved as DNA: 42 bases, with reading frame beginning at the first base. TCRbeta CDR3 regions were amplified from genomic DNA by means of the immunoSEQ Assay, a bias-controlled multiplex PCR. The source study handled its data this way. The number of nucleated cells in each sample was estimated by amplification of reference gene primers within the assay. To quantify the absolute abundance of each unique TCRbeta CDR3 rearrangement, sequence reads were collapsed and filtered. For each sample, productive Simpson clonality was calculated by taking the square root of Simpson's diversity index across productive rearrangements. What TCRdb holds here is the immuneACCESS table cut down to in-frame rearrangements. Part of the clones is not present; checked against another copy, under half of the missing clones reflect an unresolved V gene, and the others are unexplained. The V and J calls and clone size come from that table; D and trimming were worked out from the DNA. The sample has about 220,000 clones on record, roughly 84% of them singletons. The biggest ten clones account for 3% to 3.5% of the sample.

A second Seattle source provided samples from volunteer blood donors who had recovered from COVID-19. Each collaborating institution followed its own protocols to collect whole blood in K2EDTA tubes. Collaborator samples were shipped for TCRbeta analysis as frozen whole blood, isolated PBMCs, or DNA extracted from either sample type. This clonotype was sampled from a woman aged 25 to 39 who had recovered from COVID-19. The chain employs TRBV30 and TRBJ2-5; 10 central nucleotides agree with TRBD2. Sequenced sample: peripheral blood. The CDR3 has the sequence CAWSVLAGTETQYF. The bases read TGTGCCTGGAGTGTACTAGCGGGAACAGAGACCCAGTACTTC.